The 21 T cell receptor beta chains reported below all come from one sample, sequenced in a study of OX40 agonist ivuxolimab in advanced cancers. Sequencing used immunoSEQ multiplex PCR; TCRdb keeps in-frame clones, though not all of them. Found here are around 61,000 clones, approximately 82% of them singletons; the top ten hold less than 5%. Source: CD4+ or CD8+ T cells sorted from blood, taken in a trial of the OX40 agonist ivuxolimab. The receptors here all came from an adult with an advanced solid tumor such as melanoma, head and neck, liver or kidney cancer.

The rearrangement uses TRBV4-3 and TRBJ2-1, with a weak D call TRBD1 (6 bases). CDR1 is LGHNA, CDR2 YSLEER, per germline. The CDR3 contains 17 residues. V was shortened by 5 bases and J by 4 bases, with 21 bases between the two germline ends. The CDR3 DNA reads as TGCGCCAGCAGCGAAAGGCAAGGACAGCGGAGTTACAATGAGCAGTTCTTC. Residues: CASSERQGQRSYNEQFF.

The V gene is TRBV13, the J gene TRBJ2-7, with D possibly being TRBD2 (5 bases). The CDR3 extends over 15 amino acids. V was pared by 6 bases and J by 1 base, with 16 bases between. Germline-derived CDR1 and CDR2 are PRHDT and FYEKMQ (reference sequence). In DNA, the CDR3 is TGTGCCAGCAGTTCCCCGGGGAGTGGATCCTACGAGCAGTACTTC. Its protein product is CASSSPGSGSYEQYF.

This clone turned up a few times. DNA for the CDR3: TGTGCCAGCAGGGGACAGAGGAACACTGAAGCTTTCTTT. Residues: CASRGQRNTEAFF. The V call is TRBV2, the J call TRBJ1-1; TRBD1 agrees at 7 bases. This CDR3 has 13 residues. Per the germline V gene, CDR1 is SNHLY and CDR2 is FYNNEI. The V and J ends lost 6 bases and 1 base, in that order; junction bases with no gene match: 2.

The genes are TRBV7-8 and TRBJ2-1; 7 bases match TRBD1. Germline V gives CDR1 SGHVS, CDR2 FQNEAQ. The CDR3 extends over 15 amino acids. Unmatched junction bases numbered 4, after V lost 2 bases and J lost 3 bases. For the CDR3, the DNA is TGTGCCAGCAGCTTAAGGTGGGACAGCTACAATGAGCAGTTCTTC. Translating it yields CASSLRWDSYNEQFF.

This rearrangement joins TRBV5-1 to TRBJ1-4, with 8 nucleotides matching TRBD1. V shed 4 bases and J 8 bases; nucleotides not matched to a gene: 7. The CDR3 totals 14 residues. CDR1 and CDR2 (germline): SGHRS, YFSETQ. CDR3 nucleotides: TGCGCCAGCAGCGCGACAGGGGTGAGGGAAAAACTGTTTTTT. Translating gives CASSATGVREKLFF.

V gene TRBV11-3 combines with J gene TRBJ1-2; a weak D match, TRBD1 (5 bases). Trimming removed 5 bases at V and 7 bases at J, with 11 bases between. This CDR3 has 12 amino acids. CDR1 and CDR2 (germline): SGHNT, YENEEA. DNA of the CDR3: TGTGCCAGCAGCGAGATGCAGGGTGGCTACACCTTC. It codes for CASSEMQGGYTF.

J is TRBJ1-2 and V is TRBV5-6; the D gene is possibly TRBD1 (6 bases). The CDR3 is made up of 14 amino acids. V dropped 3 bases and J dropped 7 bases, with 16 bases sitting between them. The V gene's germline CDR1 is SGHDT and CDR2 YYEEEE. DNA of the CDR3: TGTGCCAGCAGCTCTGATCAGGGGTTGGGTGGCTACACCTTC. Its protein is CASSSDQGLGGYTF.

The V and J genes are TRBV27 and TRBJ1-1; no definite D call. The CDR3 runs to 13 residues. Trimming stripped 1 base from V and 5 bases from J, with 8 bases between. The germline V gene encodes CDR1 MNHEY and CDR2 SMNVEV (reference sequence). CDR3 sequence (DNA): TGTGCCAGCAGTTTATTTCCCAGTACTGAAGCTTTCTTT. Protein: CASSLFPSTEAFF.

The CDR3 reads CASSPLGRSTDTQYF. In DNA form, the CDR3 reads TGTGCCAGCAGCCCCCTCGGACGGAGCACAGATACGCAGTATTTT. The rearrangement links TRBV2 to TRBJ2-3, with D unclear. This CDR3 is built from 15 residues. Germline CDR1 and CDR2: SNHLY and FYNNEI. With 6 bases removed from V and 0 bases from J, the gap between germline ends came to 13 bases.

This rearrangement joins TRBV7-9 to TRBJ1-5; D is perhaps TRBD1 (6 bases). Deletions cut 1 base from V and 5 bases from J, with 9 bases between. The CDR3 runs to 14 residues. Germline CDR1 is SEHNR and CDR2 is FQNEAQ (reference sequence). This CDR3 is CASSLGSGDQPQHF. The CDR3 DNA follows: TGTGCCAGCAGCTTAGGTTCAGGGGATCAGCCCCAGCATTTT.

The chain carries TRBV7-9 and TRBJ1-2; no clear D gene. V lost 2 bases, J lost 3 bases, and 7 bases lay in between. The CDR3 runs 13 residues. The germline V gene encodes CDR1 SEHNR and CDR2 FQNEAQ (reference sequence). The CDR3 DNA is TGTGCCAGCAGCTTACACGGTTACTATGGCTACACCTTC. It encodes CASSLHGYYGYTF.

The V gene is TRBV29-1, the J gene TRBJ2-7; 12 positions match TRBD2. The CDR3 consists of 13 residues. Germline loops: CDR1 SQVTM, CDR2 ANQGSEA. Trimming removed 7 bases from V and 3 bases from J; junction bases left unmatched: 4. CDR3 in DNA: TGCAGCGGCAAGACTAGCGGGAGCTACGAGCAGTACTTC. Translated: CSGKTSGSYEQYF.

The V gene is TRBV5-1, the J gene TRBJ2-1, with TRBD1 matching over 9 bases. CDR1 and CDR2 from the germline V gene are SGHRS and YFSETQ. The length of the CDR3 is 16 residues. V shed 1 base, J shed 6 bases, and the junction held 8 bases outside the gene matches. This CDR3 is CASSLTGQGSVNEQFF. CDR3 coding DNA: TGCGCCAGCAGCTTGACCGGACAGGGGAGCGTCAATGAGCAGTTCTTC.

The genes are TRBV7-2 and TRBJ1-3; no definite D call. The CDR3 loop spans 12 amino acids. V lost 6 bases to trimming and J lost 4 bases, with 7 bases between them. The V gene's germline CDR1 is SGHTA and CDR2 FQGNSA. CDR3 sequence: CASRTQGNTIYF. The CDR3 DNA reads TGTGCCAGCAGAACACAGGGAAACACCATATATTTT.

The V call is TRBV2, the J call TRBJ2-4; D not resolved. Germline assignment: CDR1 SNHLY and CDR2 FYNNEI. The CDR3 runs to 13 residues. V gave up 8 bases and J gave up 3 bases, with 11 bases separating them. CDR3 in DNA: TGTGCCAGCGTTAGGACCCTCAAAAACATTCAGTACTTC. Translation gives CASVRTLKNIQYF.

This clone was seen a few times. V gene TRBV7-8 combines with J gene TRBJ2-5; 10 bases map to TRBD2. The junction had 19 bases not matched to a gene; V was cut back by 5 bases and J by 1 base. The CDR3 covers 20 residues. CDR1 SGHVS and CDR2 FQNEAQ come from the germline V gene. CDR3 nucleotides: TGTGCCAGCAGCGATTCCGAGGGGCCTAGCGGGAGTGAGTTCCAAGAGACCCAGTACTTC. Its translation is CASSDSEGPSGSEFQETQYF. The full variable domain, with the rest looked up from reference TRBV7-8 and TRBJ2-5, is GAGVSQSPRYKVAKRGQDVALRCDPISGHVSLFWYQQALGQGPEFLTYFQNEAQLDKSGLPSDRFFAERPEGSVSTLKIQRTQQEDSAVYLCASSDSEGPSGSEFQETQYFGPGTRLLVL.

The genes are TRBV5-1 and TRBJ2-3; no firm D call. The CDR3 totals 14 residues. V was shortened by 5 bases and J by 2 bases, with 12 bases between the two germline ends. CDR1 and CDR2 from the germline V gene are SGHRS and YFSETQ. The CDR3 here is CASSLTDFTDTQYF. In DNA, the CDR3 is TGCGCCAGCAGTCTTACAGACTTCACAGATACGCAGTATTTT.

This clone was counted a few times. The rearrangement uses TRBV11-2 and TRBJ2-7; D gene unclear. The CDR3 extends over 15 amino acids. V was trimmed by 5 bases and J by 0 bases, leaving 14 bases between them. Germline CDR1 is SGHAT and CDR2 is FQNNGV. The CDR3 nucleotides read TGTGCCAGCAGCCGCATAGAGGAGAGCTCCTACGAGCAGTACTTC. Protein sequence: CASSRIEESSYEQYF. Looking up the rest from reference TRBV11-2 and TRBJ2-7 gives the full variable domain: EAGVAQSPRYKIIEKRQSVAFWCNPISGHATLYWYQQILGQGPKLLIQFQNNGVVDDSQLPKDRFSAERLKGVDSTLKIQPAKLEDSAVYLCASSRIEESSYEQYFGPGTRLTVT.

In its sample, this clone was seen a few times. In the same sample, other DNA sequences code for this CDR3. The chain employs TRBV5-5 and TRBJ2-7, with D possibly matching TRBD2 (6 bases). V was clipped by 4 bases and J by 5 bases, with 13 bases between them. This CDR3 contains 13 residues. Germline CDR1 reads SGHKS; CDR2 reads YYEKEE (reference sequence). CDR3 bases: TGTGCCAGCAGCCCGGGTGGCGGGGACGAGCAGTACTTC. Its translation is CASSPGGGDEQYF. Filled out from reference TRBV5-5 and TRBJ2-7, the complete variable domain reads DAGVTQSPTHLIKTRGQQVTLRCSPISGHKSVSWYQQVLGQGPQFIFQYYEKEERGRGNFPDRFSARQFPNYSSELNVNALLLGDSALYLCASSPGGGDEQYFGPGTRLTVT.

The rearrangement joins TRBV7-9 to TRBJ2-3; TRBD2 matches at 12 bases. With 5 bases clipped from V and 2 bases from J, the junction kept 5 bases outside the gene matches. CDR1 SEHNR and CDR2 FQNEAQ come from the germline V gene (reference sequence). The CDR3 consists of 16 residues. The CDR3 region is CASSTGLAGYTDTQYF. In DNA form, the CDR3 reads TGTGCCAGCAGCACGGGACTAGCGGGCTACACAGATACGCAGTATTTT.

The rearrangement links TRBV30 to TRBJ1-3, with 7 bases aligning to TRBD1. Germline V gives CDR1 GTSNPN, CDR2 SVGIG (reference sequence). J gave up 0 bases and V 2 bases, and 4 bases lay outside the gene matches. This CDR3 region has 15 residues. The CDR3 loop reads CAWSRGPISGNTIYF. The CDR3, as DNA: TGTGCCTGGAGTAGGGGGCCTATCTCTGGAAACACCATATATTTT.